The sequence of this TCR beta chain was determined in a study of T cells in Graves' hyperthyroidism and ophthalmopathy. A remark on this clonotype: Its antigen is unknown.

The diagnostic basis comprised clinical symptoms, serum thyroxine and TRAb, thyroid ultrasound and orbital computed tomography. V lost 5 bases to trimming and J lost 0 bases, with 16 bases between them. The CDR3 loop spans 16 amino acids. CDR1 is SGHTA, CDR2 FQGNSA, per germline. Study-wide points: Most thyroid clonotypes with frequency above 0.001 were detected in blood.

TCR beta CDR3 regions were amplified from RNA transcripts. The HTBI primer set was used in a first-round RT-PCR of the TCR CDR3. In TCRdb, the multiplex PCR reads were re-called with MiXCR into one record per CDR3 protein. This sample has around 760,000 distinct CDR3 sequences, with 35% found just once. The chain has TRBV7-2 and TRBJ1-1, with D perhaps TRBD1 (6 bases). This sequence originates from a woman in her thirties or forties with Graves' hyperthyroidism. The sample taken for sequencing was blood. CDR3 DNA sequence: TGTGCCAGCAGCAACGAGGGGGGGCTCATGAACACTGAAGCTTTCTTT. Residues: CASSNEGGLMNTEAFF.